One and the same sample provided the 9 T cell receptor beta chains below, sequenced in a study of T cells in tumors after PD-1 blockade. Sequencing was performed with immunoSEQ multiplex PCR; in TCRdb, only in-frame clones are kept and a portion is missing. The sample carries more than 20,000 clones, around 80% recorded once. Sequencing used PBMCs, obtained before anti-PD-1 treatment. The receptors originated from a human donor with basal cell carcinoma.

The V gene is TRBV7-2, the J gene TRBJ2-1; D tentatively reads TRBD1 or TRBD2 (6 bases each). This CDR3 contains 15 residues. V was trimmed by 3 bases and J by 6 bases, leaving 15 bases between them. CDR1 SGHTA and CDR2 FQGNSA come from the germline V gene. The CDR3 region is CASSLGGAGANEQFF. In DNA form, the CDR3 reads TGTGCCAGCAGCTTGGGCGGGGCAGGGGCCAATGAGCAGTTCTTC.

This rearrangement joins TRBV27 to TRBJ2-1; 13 bases match TRBD2. V was clipped by 8 bases and J by 8 bases; unmatched bases: 3. The V gene's germline CDR1 is MNHEY and CDR2 SMNVEV (reference sequence). The CDR3 runs to 13 residues. CDR3 DNA: TGTGCCAGCTCACTAGCGGGAGGGGATGAGCAGTTCTTC. This gives the protein CASSLAGGDEQFF.

The CDR3 region has the DNA TGTGCCAGCAGTTTGCTAGTGGGAGGCTCTGGGGCCAACGTCCTGACTTTC. It specifies CASSLLVGGSGANVLTF. The chain links TRBV27 to TRBJ2-6; D possibly corresponds to TRBD2 (6 bases). V lost 3 bases, J lost 0 bases, and 12 bases lay in between. This CDR3 contains 17 residues. Germline CDR1 and CDR2: MNHEY and SMNVEV (reference sequence). The variable domain in full, with the rest retrieved from reference TRBV27 and TRBJ2-6, is EAQVTQNPRYLITVTGKKLTVTCSQNMNHEYMSWYRQDPGLGLRQIYYSMNVEVTDKGDVPEGYKVSRKEKRNFPLILESPSPNQTSLYFCASSLLVGGSGANVLTFGAGSRLTVL.

V gene TRBV3-1 (or the pseudogene TRBV3-2) combines with J gene TRBJ1-2; D remains ambiguous. The V gene's germline CDR1 is LGHDT and CDR2 YNNKEL (reference sequence). V gave up 4 bases and J gave up 6 bases, with 9 bases separating them. This CDR3 comprises 12 residues. CDR3 protein: CASSREGNGYTF. CDR3 DNA sequence: TGTGCCAGCAGCCGAGAGGGAAATGGCTACACCTTC.

This clone occurred a few times. One end of the junction fails to match germline, which may point to a read error. Other DNA sequences in this sample translate to the same CDR3. The chain has TRBV2 and TRBJ2-1, with 7 bases identical to TRBD2. The CDR3 has 19 amino acids. Germline CDR1 is SNHLY and CDR2 is FYNNEI. The CDR3 spells CARSYGWAGVGSSYNEQFF. The CDR3 DNA sequence: TGTGCCCGCAGTTACGGGTGGGCGGGGGTGGGGAGCTCCTACAATGAGCAGTTCTTC.

The chain uses TRBV19 and TRBJ1-1, with unresolved D. Germline V gives CDR1 LNHDA, CDR2 SQIVND (reference sequence). With 7 bases removed from V and 1 base from J, the gap between germline ends came to 10 bases. The CDR3 loop spans 13 amino acids. In nucleotides, the CDR3 is TGTGCCAGTATAAGGTCGGGGAACACTGAAGCTTTCTTT. Amino acid sequence: CASIRSGNTEAFF.

This chain uses TRBV5-1 with TRBJ2-3; D not certain. The germline gives CDR1 SGHRS, CDR2 YFSETQ. Trimming took 0 bases from V and 0 from J, leaving 14 bases between them. The CDR3 is 17 residues long. The CDR3 protein is CASSLGLTATSTDTQYF. DNA for the CDR3: TGCGCCAGCAGCTTGGGTTTGACTGCTACTAGCACAGATACGCAGTATTTT.

V gene TRBV3-1 (or the pseudogene TRBV3-2) combines with J gene TRBJ2-1; D gene uncertain. Germline lookup yields CDR1 LGHDT and CDR2 YNNKEL (reference sequence). This CDR3 region has 15 residues. Trimming removed 0 bases from V and 5 bases from J, with 11 bases in between. In DNA, the CDR3 is TGTGCCAGCAGCCAAGAATACGGCAGACACAATGAGCAGTTCTTC. Translating it yields CASSQEYGRHNEQFF.

This sequence joins TRBV27 and TRBJ2-5, with a tentative D call TRBD2 (6 bases). V was shortened by 7 bases and J by 7 bases, with 16 bases between the two germline ends. The CDR3 spans 13 residues. Germline CDR1 is MNHEY and CDR2 is SMNVEV (reference sequence). DNA of the CDR3: TGTGCCAGCACTCCCGGGGGATTCGGGACCCAGTACTTC. Amino acid sequence: CASTPGGFGTQYF.